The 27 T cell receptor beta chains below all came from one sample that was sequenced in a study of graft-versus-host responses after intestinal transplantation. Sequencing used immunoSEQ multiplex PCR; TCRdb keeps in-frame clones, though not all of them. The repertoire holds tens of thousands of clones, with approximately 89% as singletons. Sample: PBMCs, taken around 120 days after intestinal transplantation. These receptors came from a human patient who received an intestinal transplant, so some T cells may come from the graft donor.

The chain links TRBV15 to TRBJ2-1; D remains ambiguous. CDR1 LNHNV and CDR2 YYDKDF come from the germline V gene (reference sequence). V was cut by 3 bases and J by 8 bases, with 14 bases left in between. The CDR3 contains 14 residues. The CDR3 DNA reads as TGTGCCACCAGCAGGGAACAGAGTCCCGATGAGCAGTTCTTC. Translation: CATSREQSPDEQFF.

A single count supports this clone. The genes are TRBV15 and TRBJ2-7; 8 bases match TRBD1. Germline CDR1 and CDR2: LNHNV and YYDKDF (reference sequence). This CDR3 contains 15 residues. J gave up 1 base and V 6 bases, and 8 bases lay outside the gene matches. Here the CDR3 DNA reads TGTGCCACCAGTACTGACAGGGGACCTTCCTACGAGCAGTACTTC. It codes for CATSTDRGPSYEQYF.

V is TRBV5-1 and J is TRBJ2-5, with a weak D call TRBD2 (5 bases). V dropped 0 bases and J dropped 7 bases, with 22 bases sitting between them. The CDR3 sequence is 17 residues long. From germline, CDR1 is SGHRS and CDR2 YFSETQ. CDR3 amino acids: CASSLADPDSGWGTQYF. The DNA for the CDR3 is TGCGCCAGCAGCTTGGCTGACCCGGACTCGGGGTGGGGGACCCAGTACTTC.

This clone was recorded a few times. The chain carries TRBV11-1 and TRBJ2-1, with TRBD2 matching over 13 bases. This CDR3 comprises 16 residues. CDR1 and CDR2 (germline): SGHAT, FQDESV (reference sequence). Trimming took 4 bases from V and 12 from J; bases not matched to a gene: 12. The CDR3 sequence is CASSSGTSGVPSRQFF. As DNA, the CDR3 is TGTGCCAGCAGCTCCGGGACTAGCGGGGTTCCATCGAGGCAGTTCTTC.

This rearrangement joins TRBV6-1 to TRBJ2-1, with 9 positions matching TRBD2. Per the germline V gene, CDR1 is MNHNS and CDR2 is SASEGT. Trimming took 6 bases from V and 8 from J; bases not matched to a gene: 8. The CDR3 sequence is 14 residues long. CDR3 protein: CASRVSGRIYEQFF. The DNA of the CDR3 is TGTGCCAGCAGGGTTAGCGGGAGAATCTATGAGCAGTTCTTC.

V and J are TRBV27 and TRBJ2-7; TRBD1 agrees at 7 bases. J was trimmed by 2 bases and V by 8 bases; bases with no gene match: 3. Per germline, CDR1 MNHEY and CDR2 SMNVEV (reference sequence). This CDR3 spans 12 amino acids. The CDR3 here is CASGTVTYEQYF. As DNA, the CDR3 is TGTGCCAGCGGGACAGTGACCTACGAGCAGTACTTC.

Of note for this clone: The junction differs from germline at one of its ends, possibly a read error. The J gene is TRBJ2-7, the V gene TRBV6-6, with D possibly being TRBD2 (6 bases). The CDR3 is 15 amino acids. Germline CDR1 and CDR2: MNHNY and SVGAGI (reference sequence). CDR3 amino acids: CASSYSIGGKGEQCF. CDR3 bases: TGTGCCAGCAGTTACTCGATCGGGGGAAAGGGCGAGCAGTGCTTC.

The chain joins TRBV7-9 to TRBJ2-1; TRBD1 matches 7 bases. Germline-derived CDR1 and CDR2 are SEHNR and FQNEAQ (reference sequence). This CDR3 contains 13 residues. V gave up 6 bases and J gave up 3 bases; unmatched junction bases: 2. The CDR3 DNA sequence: TGTGCCAGCAGACACAGGGGCTACAATGAGCAGTTCTTC. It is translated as CASRHRGYNEQFF.

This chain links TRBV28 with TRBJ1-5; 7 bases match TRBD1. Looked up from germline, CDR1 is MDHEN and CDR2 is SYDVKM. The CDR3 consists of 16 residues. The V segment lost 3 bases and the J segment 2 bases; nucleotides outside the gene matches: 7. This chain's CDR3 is CASSLGQGDGNQPQHF. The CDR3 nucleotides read TGTGCCAGCAGTTTGGGGCAGGGGGATGGCAATCAGCCCCAGCATTTT.

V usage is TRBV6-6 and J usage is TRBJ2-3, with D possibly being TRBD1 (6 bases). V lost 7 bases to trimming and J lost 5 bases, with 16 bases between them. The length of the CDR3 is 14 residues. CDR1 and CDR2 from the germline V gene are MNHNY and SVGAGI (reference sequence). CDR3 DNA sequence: TGTGCCAGCACCCCTGACAGGTTCCTAGATACGCAGTATTTT. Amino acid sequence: CASTPDRFLDTQYF.

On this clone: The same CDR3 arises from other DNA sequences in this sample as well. This CDR3 reads CASSFGQGGNTIYF. The CDR3 DNA reads TGCGCCAGCAGTTTTGGACAGGGTGGAAACACCATATATTTT. The V gene is TRBV5-1, the J gene TRBJ1-3; 8 bases fit TRBD1. The V gene's germline CDR1 is SGHRS and CDR2 YFSETQ. The CDR3 is 14 residues long. The trim removed 5 bases at V and 3 bases at J, leaving 4 bases unmatched.

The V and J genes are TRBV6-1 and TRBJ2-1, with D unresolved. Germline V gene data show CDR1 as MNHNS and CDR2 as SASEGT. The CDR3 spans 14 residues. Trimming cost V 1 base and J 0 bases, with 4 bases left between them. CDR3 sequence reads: CASSEGSSYNEQFF. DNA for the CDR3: TGTGCCAGCAGTGAAGGTAGCTCCTACAATGAGCAGTTCTTC.

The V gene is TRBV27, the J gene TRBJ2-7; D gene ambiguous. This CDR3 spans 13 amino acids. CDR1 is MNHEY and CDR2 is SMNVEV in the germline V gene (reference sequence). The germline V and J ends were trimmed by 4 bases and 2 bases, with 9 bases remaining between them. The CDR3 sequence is CASSSPGPYEQYF. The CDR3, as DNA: TGTGCCAGCAGTTCCCCAGGACCCTACGAGCAGTACTTC.

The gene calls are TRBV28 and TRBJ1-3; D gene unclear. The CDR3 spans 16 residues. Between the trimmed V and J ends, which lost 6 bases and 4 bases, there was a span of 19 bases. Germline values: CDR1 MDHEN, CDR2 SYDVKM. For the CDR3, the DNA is TGTGCCAGCAGCTCCTTCGGACCGAGCCTCGGAAACACCATATATTTT. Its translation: CASSSFGPSLGNTIYF. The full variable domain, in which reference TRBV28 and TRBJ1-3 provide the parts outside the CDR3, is DVKVTQSSRYLVKRTGEKVFLECVQDMDHENMFWYRQDPGLGLRLIYFSYDVKMKEKGDIPEGYSVSREKKERFSLILESASTNQTSMYLCASSSFGPSLGNTIYFGEGSWLTVV.

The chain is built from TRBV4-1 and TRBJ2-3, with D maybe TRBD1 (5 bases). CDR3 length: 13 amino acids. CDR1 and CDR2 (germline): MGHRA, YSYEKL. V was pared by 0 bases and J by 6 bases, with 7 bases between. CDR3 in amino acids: CASSQDPGDTQYF. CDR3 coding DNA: TGCGCCAGCAGCCAAGATCCAGGGGATACGCAGTATTTT.

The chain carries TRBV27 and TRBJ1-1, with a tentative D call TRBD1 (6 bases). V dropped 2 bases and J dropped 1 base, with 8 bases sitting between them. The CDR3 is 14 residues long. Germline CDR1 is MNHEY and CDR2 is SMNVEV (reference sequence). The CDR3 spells CASSLRDKNTEAFF. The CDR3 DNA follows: TGTGCCAGCAGTTTAAGGGACAAGAACACTGAAGCTTTCTTT.

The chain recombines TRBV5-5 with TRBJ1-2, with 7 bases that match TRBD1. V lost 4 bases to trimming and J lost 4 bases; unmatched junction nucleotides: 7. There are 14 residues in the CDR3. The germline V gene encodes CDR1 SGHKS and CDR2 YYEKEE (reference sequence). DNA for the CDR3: TGTGCCAGCAGCGGGGACAGCTTTGGCTATGGCTACACCTTC. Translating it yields CASSGDSFGYGYTF.

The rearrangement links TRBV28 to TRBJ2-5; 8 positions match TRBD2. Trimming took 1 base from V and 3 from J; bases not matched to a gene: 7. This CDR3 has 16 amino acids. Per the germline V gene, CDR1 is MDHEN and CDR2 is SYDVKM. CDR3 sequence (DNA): TGTGCCAGCAGTTTATCAAGCGGGAGAAATAAAGAGACCCAGTACTTC. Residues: CASSLSSGRNKETQYF. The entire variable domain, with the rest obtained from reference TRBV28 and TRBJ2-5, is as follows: DVKVTQSSRYLVKRTGEKVFLECVQDMDHENMFWYRQDPGLGLRLIYFSYDVKMKEKGDIPEGYSVSREKKERFSLILESASTNQTSMYLCASSLSSGRNKETQYFGPGTRLLVL.

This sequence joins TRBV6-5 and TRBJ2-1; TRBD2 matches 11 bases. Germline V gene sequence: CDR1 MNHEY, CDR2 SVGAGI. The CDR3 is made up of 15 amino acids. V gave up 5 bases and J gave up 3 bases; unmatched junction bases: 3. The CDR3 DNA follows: TGTGCCAGCAGTCGCGGGACTAGCGGCTACAATGAGCAGTTCTTC. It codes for CASSRGTSGYNEQFF.

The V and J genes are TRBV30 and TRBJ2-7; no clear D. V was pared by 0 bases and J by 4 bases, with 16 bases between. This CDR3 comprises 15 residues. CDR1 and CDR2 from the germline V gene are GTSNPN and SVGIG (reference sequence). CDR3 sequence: CAWSVYSDQPYEQYF. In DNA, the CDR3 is TGTGCCTGGAGTGTTTACAGCGATCAACCATACGAGCAGTACTTC.

CDR3 protein: CSATPGQPQHF. CDR3 nucleotide sequence: TGCAGTGCAACCCCGGGTCAGCCCCAGCATTTT. The rearrangement uses TRBV20-1 and TRBJ1-5; no firm D call. Germline assignment: CDR1 DFQATT and CDR2 SNEGSKA (reference sequence). Trimming left V 6 bases short and J 6 bases short, with 9 bases between. This CDR3 comprises 11 residues.

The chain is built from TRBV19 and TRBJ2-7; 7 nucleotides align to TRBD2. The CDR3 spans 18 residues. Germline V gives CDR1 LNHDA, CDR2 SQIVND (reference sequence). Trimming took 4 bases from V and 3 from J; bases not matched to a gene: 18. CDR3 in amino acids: CASSKTRDYPSPYYEQYF. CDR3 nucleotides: TGTGCCAGTAGTAAGACCCGGGACTACCCCTCCCCGTACTACGAGCAGTACTTC.

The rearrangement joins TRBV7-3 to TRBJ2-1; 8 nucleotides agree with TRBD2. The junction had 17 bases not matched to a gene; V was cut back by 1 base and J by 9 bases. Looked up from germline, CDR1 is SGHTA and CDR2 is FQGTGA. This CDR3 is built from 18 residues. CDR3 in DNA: TGTGCCAGCAGCTTAAACGGGAGGTCAGCGGGAGTTTCAAGTGAGCAGTTCTTC. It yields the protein CASSLNGRSAGVSSEQFF.

CDR3 protein: CASSALEWGHEQFF. In DNA, the CDR3 is TGTGCCAGCAGTGCACTGGAATGGGGCCATGAGCAGTTCTTC. V is TRBV28 and J is TRBJ2-1; perhaps TRBD1 as D (5 bases). Trimming took 5 bases from V and 8 from J, leaving 16 bases between them. Germline lookup yields CDR1 MDHEN and CDR2 SYDVKM. The CDR3 consists of 14 residues.

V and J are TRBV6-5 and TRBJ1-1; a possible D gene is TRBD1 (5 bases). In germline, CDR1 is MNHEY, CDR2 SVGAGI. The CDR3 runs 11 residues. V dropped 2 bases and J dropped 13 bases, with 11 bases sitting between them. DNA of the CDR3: TGTGCCAGCAGTTACGGGGGGATTGGTTTCTTT. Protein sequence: CASSYGGIGFF.

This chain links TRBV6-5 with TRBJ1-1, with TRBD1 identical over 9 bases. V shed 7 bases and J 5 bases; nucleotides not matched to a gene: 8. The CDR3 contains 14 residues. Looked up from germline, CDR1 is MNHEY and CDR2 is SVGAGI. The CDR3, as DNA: TGTGCCAGCACTCGAGGGACAGGGAAAACTGAAGCTTTCTTT. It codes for CASTRGTGKTEAFF.

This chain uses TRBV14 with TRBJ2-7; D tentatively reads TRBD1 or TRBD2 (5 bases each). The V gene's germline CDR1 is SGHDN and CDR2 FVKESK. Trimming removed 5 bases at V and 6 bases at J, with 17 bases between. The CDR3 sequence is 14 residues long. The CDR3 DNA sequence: TGTGCCAGCAGCAAGAAAACGGGGCTCTTCGAGCAGTACTTC. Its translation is CASSKKTGLFEQYF.